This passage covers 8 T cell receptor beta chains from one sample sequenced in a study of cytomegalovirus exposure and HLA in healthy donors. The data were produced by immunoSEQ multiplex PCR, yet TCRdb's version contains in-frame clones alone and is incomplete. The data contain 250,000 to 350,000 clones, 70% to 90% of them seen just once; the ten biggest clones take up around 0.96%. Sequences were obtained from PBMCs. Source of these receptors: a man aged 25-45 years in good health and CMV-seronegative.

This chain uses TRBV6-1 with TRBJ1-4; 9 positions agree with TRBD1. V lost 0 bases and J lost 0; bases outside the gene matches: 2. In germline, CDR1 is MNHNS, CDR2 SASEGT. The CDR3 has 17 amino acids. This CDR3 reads CASSEARTGATNEKLFF. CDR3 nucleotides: TGTGCCAGCAGTGAAGCTAGGACAGGGGCAACTAATGAAAAACTGTTTTTT.

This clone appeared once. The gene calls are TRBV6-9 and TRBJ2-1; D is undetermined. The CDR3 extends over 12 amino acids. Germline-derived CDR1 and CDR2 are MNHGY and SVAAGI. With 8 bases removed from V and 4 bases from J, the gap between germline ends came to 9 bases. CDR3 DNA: TGTGCCAGCCGTTGCCGGTACAATGAGCAGTTCTTC. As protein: CASRCRYNEQFF.

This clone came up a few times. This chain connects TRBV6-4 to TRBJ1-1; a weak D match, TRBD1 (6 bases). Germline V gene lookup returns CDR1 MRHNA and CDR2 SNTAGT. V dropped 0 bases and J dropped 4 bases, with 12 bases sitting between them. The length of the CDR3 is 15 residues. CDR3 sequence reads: CASSDSSGGGTEAFF. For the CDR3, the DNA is TGTGCCAGCAGTGACTCGAGCGGGGGCGGCACTGAAGCTTTCTTT.

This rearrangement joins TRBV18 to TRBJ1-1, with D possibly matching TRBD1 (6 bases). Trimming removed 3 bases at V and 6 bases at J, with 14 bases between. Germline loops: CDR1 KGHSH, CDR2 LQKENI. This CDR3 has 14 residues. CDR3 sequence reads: CASSPGGLKAEAFF. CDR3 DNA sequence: TGTGCCAGCTCACCGGGGGGGCTGAAAGCTGAAGCTTTCTTT.

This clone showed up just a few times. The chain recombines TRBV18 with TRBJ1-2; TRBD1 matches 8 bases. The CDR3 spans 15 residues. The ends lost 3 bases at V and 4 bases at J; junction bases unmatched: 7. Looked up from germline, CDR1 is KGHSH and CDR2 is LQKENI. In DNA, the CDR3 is TGTGCCAGCTCACCCGGGACAGGTCCTGGCTATGGCTACACCTTC. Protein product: CASSPGTGPGYGYTF. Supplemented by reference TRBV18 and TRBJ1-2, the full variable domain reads NAGVMQNPRHLVRRRGQEARLRCSPMKGHSHVYWYRQLPEEGLKFMVYLQKENIIDESGMPKERFSAEFPKEGPSILRIQQVVRGDSAAYFCASSPGTGPGYGYTFGSGTRLTVV.

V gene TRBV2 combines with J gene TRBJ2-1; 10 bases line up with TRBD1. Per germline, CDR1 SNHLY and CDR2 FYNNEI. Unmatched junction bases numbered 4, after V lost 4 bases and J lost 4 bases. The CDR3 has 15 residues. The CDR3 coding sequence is TGTGCCAGCAGTGCCGGGACAGGGGAATACAATGAGCAGTTCTTC. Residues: CASSAGTGEYNEQFF.

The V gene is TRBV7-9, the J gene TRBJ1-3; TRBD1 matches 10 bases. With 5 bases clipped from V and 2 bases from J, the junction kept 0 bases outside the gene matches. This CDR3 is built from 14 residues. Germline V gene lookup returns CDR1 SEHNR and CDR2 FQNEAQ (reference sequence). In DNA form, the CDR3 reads TGTGCCAGCAGCGACAGGGGGCCTGGAAACACCATATATTTT. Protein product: CASSDRGPGNTIYF.

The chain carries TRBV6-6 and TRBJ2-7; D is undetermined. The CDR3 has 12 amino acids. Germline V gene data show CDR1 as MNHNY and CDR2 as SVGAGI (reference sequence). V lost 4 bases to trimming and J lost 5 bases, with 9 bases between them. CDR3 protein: CASSSPRNEQYF. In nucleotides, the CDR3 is TGTGCCAGCAGTTCCCCCAGGAACGAGCAGTACTTC.